This TCR beta chain emerged from a study of T cell clonality in common variable immunodeficiency. Only in-frame clones appear in the TCRdb table, and some are missing; sequencing was by immunoSEQ multiplex PCR. The sample was found to contain tens of thousands of clones, and every one recurs. This clone has a count of ten or more. Read coverage stops 3 residues before the CDR3 terminus; the germline J gene supplies the remainder. Most patients and controls had Caucasian heritage. Per the germline V gene, CDR1 is MNHNS and CDR2 is SASEGT. Trimming left V 0 bases short and J 6 bases short, with 18 bases between. This CDR3 contains 17 residues.

Source material: peripheral blood mononuclear cells. The source of this sequence is a person aged 18 to 75 in good health. This chain links TRBV6-1 with TRBJ2-1; D uncertain. The sequenced CDR3 bases are TGTGCCAGCAGTGAAGCTCGAGGAGCCGGGTCCGTCAATGAG. This codes for CASSEARGAGSVNE. The whole CDR3 reads CASSEARGAGSVNEQFF.